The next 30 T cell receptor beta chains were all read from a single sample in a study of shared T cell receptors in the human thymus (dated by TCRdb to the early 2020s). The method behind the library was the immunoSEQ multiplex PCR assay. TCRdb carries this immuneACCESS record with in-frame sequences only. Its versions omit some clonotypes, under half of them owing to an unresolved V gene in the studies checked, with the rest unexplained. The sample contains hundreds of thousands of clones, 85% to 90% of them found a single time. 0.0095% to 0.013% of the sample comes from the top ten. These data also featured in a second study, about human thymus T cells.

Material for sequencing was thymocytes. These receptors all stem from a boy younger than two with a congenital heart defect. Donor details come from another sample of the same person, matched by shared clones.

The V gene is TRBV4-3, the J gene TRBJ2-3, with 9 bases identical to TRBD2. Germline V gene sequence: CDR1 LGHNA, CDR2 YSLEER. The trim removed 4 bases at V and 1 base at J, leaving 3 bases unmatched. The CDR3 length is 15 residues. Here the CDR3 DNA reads TGCGCCAGCAGCCCAGCGGGAGGTGGCACAGATACGCAGTATTTT. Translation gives CASSPAGGGTDTQYF.

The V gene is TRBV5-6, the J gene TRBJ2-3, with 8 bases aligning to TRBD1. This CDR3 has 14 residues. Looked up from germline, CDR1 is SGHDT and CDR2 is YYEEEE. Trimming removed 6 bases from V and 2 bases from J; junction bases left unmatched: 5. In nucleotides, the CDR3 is TGTGCCAGCACCGCGACAGGGGTCACAGATACGCAGTATTTT. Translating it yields CASTATGVTDTQYF.

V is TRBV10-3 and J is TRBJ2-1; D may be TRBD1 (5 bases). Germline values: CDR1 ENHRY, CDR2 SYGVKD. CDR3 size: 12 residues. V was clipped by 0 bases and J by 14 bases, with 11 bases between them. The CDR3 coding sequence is TGTGCCATCAGTGAGTCGGGGCAGAAGAAGTTCTTC. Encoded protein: CAISESGQKKFF.

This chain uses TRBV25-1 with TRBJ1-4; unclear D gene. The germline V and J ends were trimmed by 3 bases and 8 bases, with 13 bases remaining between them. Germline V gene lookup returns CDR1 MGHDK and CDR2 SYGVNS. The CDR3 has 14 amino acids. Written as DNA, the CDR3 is TGTGCCAGCAGTGAGGGCCAGCCTCAGGAAAAACTGTTTTTT. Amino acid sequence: CASSEGQPQEKLFF.

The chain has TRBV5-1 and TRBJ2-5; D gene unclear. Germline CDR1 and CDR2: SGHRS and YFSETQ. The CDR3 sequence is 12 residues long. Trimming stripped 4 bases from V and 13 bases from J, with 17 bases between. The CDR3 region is CASSPGWAVPYF. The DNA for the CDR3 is TGCGCCAGCAGCCCCGGTTGGGCCGTTCCGTACTTC.

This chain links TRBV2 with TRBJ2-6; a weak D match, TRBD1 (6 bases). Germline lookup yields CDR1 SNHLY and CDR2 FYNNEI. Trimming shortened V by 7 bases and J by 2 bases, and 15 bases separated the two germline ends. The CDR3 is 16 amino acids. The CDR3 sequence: CASINRALAGANVLTF. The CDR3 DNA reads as TGTGCCAGCATAAACAGGGCACTAGCTGGGGCCAACGTCCTGACTTTC.

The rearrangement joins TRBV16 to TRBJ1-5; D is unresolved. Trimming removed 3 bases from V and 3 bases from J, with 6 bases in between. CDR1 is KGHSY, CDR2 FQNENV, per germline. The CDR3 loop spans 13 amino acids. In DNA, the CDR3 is TGTGCCAGCAGCCACGCGGTCAATCAGCCCCAGCATTTT. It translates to CASSHAVNQPQHF.

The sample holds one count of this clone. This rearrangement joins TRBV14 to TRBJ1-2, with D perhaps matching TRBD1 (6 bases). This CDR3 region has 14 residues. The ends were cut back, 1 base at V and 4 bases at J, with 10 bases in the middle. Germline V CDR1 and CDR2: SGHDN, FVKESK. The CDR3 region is CASSQGSGVYGYTF. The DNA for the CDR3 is TGTGCCAGCAGCCAAGGCTCAGGGGTCTATGGCTACACCTTC. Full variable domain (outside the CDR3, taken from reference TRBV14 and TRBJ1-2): EAGVTQFPSHSVIEKGQTVTLRCDPISGHDNLYWYRRVMGKEIKFLLHFVKESKQDESGMPNNRFLAERTGGTYSTLKVQPAELEDSGVYFCASSQGSGVYGYTFGSGTRLTVV.

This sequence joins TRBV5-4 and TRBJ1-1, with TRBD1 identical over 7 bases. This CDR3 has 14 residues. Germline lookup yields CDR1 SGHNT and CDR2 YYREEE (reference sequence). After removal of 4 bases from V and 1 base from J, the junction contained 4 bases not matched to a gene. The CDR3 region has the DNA TGTGCCAGCAGCCCCGCAGGGGGGAACACTGAAGCTTTCTTT. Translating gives CASSPAGGNTEAFF. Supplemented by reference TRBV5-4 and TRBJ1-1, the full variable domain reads ETGVTQSPTHLIKTRGQQVTLRCSSQSGHNTVSWYQQALGQGPQFIFQYYREEENGRGNFPPRFSGLQFPNYSSELNVNALELDDSALYLCASSPAGGNTEAFFGQGTRLTVV.

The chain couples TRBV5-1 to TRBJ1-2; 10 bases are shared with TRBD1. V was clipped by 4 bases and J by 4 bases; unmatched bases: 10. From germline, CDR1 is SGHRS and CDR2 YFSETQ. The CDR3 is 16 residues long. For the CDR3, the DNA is TGCGCCAGCAGCCCGAAGACAGGGGGCGCCAGCTATGGCTACACCTTC. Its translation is CASSPKTGGASYGYTF.

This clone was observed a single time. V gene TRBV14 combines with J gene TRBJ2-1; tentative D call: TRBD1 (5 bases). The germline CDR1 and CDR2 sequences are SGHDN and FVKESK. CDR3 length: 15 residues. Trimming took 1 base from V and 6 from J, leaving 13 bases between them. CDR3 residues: CASSQGKGPGNEQFF. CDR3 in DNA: TGTGCCAGCAGCCAAGGGAAGGGGCCGGGCAATGAGCAGTTCTTC.

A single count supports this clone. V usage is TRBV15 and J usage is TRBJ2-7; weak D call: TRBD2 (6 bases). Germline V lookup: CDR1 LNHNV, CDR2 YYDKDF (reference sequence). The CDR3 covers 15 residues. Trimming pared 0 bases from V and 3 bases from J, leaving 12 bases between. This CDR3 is CATSRDMAGIYEQYF. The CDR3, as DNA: TGTGCCACCAGCAGAGATATGGCGGGAATCTACGAGCAGTACTTC.

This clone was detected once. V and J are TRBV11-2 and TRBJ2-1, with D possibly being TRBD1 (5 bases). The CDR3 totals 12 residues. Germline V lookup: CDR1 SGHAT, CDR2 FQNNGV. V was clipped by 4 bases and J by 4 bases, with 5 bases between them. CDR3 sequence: CASSSGYNEQFF. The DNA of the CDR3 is TGTGCCAGCAGCTCAGGGTACAATGAGCAGTTCTTC.

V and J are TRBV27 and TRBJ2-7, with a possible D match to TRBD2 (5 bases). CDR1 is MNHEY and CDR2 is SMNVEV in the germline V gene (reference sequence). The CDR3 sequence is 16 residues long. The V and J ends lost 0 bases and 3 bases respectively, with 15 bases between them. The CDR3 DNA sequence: TGTGCCAGCAGTTTATCGAGGGCAGCGCCAGGCTACGAGCAGTACTTC. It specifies CASSLSRAAPGYEQYF.

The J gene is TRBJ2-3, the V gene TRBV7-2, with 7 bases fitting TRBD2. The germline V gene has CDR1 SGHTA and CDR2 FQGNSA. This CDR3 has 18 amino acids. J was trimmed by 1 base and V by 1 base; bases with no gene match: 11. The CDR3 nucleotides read TGTGCCAGCAGCTTAGGGGGAAGGGGCGGGGGATGCACAGATACGCAGTATTTT. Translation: CASSLGGRGGGCTDTQYF.

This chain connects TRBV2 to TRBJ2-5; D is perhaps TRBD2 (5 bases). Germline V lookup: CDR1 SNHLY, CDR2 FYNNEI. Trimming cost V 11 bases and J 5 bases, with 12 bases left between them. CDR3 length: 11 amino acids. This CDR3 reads CASRWEETQYF. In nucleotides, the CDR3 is TGTGCCTCCCGATGGGAGGAGACCCAGTACTTC.

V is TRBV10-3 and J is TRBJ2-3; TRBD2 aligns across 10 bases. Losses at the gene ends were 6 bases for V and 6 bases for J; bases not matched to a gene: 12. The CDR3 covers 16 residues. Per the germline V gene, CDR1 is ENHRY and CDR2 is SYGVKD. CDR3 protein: CAISTSGDVQMDTQYF. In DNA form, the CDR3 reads TGTGCCATCAGCACTAGCGGGGACGTCCAAATGGATACGCAGTATTTT.

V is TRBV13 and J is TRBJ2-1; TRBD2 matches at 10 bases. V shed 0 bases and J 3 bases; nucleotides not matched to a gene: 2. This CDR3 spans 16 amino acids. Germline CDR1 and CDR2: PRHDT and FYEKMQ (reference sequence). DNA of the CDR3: TGTGCCAGCAGCTTAGGGCTAGCGGGAGTCTACAATGAGCAGTTCTTC. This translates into CASSLGLAGVYNEQFF.

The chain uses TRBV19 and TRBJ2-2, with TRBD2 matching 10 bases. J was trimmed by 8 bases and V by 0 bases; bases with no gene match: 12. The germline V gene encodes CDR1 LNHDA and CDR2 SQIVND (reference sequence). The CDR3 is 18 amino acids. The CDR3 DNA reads TGTGCCAGTAGTATAGATACCCCGGGACTAGCGACAAAGGGGGAGCTGTTTTTT. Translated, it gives CASSIDTPGLATKGELFF.

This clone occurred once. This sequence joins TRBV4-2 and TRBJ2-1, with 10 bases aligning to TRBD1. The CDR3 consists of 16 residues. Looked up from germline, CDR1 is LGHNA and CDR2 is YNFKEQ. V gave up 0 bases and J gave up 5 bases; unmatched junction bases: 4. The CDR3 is CASSQDGGQGHNEQFF. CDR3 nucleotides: TGTGCCAGCAGCCAAGATGGGGGACAGGGGCACAATGAGCAGTTCTTC.

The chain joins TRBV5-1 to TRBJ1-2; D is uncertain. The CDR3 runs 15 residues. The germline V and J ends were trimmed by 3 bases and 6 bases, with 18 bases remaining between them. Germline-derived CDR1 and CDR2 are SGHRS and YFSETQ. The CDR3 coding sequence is TGCGCCAGCAGCTCCTCCTCAGGATTCCCAGATGGCTACACCTTC. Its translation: CASSSSSGFPDGYTF.

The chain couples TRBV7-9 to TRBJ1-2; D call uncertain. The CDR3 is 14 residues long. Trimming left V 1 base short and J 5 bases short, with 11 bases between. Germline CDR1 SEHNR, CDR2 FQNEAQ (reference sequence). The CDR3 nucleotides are TGTGCCAGCAGCTTAGTAGCGGCAGGTTATGGCTACACCTTC. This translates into CASSLVAAGYGYTF.

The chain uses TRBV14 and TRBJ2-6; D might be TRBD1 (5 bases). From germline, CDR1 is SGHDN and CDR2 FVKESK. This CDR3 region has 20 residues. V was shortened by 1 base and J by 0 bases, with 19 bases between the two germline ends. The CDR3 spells CASSQAAGHLISSGANVLTF. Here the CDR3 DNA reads TGTGCCAGCAGCCAAGCCGCCGGACATTTAATAAGCTCTGGGGCCAACGTCCTGACTTTC. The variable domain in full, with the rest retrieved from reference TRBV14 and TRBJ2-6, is EAGVTQFPSHSVIEKGQTVTLRCDPISGHDNLYWYRRVMGKEIKFLLHFVKESKQDESGMPNNRFLAERTGGTYSTLKVQPAELEDSGVYFCASSQAAGHLISSGANVLTFGAGSRLTVL.

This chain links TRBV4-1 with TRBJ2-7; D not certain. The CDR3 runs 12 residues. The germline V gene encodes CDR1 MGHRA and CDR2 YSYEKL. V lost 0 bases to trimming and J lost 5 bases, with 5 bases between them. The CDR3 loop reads CASSQDIDEQYF. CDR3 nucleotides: TGCGCCAGCAGCCAAGATATTGACGAGCAGTACTTC.

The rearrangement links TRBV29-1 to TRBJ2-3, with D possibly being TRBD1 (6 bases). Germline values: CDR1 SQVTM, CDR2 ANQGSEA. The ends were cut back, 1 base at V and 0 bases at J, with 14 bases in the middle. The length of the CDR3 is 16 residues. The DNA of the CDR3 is TGCAGCGTTGAAGGGACAGCCGGGATTAGCACAGATACGCAGTATTTT. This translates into CSVEGTAGISTDTQYF.

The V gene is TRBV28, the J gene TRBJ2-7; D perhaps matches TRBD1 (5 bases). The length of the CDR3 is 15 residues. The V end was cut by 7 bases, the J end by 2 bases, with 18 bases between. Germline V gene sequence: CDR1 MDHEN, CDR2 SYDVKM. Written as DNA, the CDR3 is TGTGCCAGCACCCGAGGACACCGGGTGCCCTACGAGCAGTACTTC. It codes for CASTRGHRVPYEQYF.

In nucleotides, the CDR3 is TGTGCCAGCAGTGGGACAGCCCATGAAGCTTTCTTT. It codes for CASSGTAHEAFF. The J gene is TRBJ1-1, the V gene TRBV25-1; TRBD1 is a possible D gene (6 bases). Trimming pared 4 bases from V and 7 bases from J, leaving 10 bases between. This CDR3 has 12 amino acids. From germline, CDR1 is MGHDK and CDR2 SYGVNS.

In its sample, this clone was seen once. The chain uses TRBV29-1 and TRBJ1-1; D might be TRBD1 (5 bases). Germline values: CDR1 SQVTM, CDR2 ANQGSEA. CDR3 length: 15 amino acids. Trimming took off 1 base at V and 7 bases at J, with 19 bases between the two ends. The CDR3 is CSVEVWVAGRFEAFF. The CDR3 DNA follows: TGCAGCGTTGAAGTTTGGGTCGCAGGGAGGTTTGAAGCTTTCTTT.

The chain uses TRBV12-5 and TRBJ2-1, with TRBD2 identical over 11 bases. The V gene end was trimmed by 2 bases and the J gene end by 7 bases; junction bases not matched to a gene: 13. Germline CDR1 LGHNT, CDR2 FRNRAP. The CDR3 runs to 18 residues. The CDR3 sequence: CASGLPPELAGDWNEQFF. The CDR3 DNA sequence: TGTGCTAGTGGTTTGCCACCAGAACTAGCGGGAGATTGGAATGAGCAGTTCTTC.

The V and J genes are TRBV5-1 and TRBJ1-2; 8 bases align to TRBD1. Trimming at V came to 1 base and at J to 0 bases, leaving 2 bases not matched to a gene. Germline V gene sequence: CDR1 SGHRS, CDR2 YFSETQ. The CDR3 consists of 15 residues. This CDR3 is CASSLKGQANYGYTF. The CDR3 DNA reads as TGCGCCAGCAGCTTGAAGGGACAGGCTAACTATGGCTACACCTTC.